These 8 T cell receptor beta chains originate from one sample sequenced in a study of shared clonotypes between healthy human individuals. Terminally differentiated effector memory CD45RA+ cells were excluded from the naive CD8 cells, which were CD45RO-negative and positively selected for CCR7. TCRdb keeps only in-frame clones here, not all; method: immunoSEQ multiplex PCR. The sample lists about 2.2 million clones; roughly 91% were seen once. Sequenced sample: naive CD8+ T cells from PBMCs. The origin of the receptors is a man younger than 30 in good health. Some clones in this sample may be carry-over from other donors' samples.

The J gene is TRBJ2-7, the V gene TRBV10-2; 7 bases match TRBD2. The CDR3 is 17 residues long. V dropped 1 base and J dropped 4; count of bases not matched to a gene: 13. Germline CDR1 reads WSHSY; CDR2 reads SAAADI. In DNA, the CDR3 is TGCGCCAGCAGTGAGTGGGGTATGGCGGGAGATGGGTACGAGCAGTACTTC. This encodes CASSEWGMAGDGYEQYF.

V and J are TRBV14 and TRBJ2-7; maybe TRBD2 (5 bases). V lost 0 bases and J 7 bases, leaving 22 bases between the germline ends. The CDR3 is made up of 17 amino acids. The germline V gene encodes CDR1 SGHDN and CDR2 FVKESK. CDR3 in amino acids: CASSQDGVQEPPGEQYF. In DNA, the CDR3 is TGTGCCAGCAGCCAAGATGGGGTCCAAGAACCACCGGGGGAGCAGTACTTC.

The chain uses TRBV9 and TRBJ2-4; 11 bases agree with TRBD2. Unmatched junction bases numbered 6, after V lost 4 bases and J lost 0 bases. Germline CDR1 is SGDLS and CDR2 is YYNGEE. The CDR3 loop spans 17 amino acids. The CDR3 sequence: CASSPSGGMLAKNIQYF. CDR3 nucleotide sequence: TGTGCCAGCAGCCCTAGCGGGGGGATGCTAGCCAAAAACATTCAGTACTTC.

The chain has TRBV19 and TRBJ1-5; a possible D gene is TRBD1 (5 bases). Trimming pared 9 bases from V and 1 base from J, leaving 13 bases between. The CDR3 contains 14 residues. CDR1 is LNHDA and CDR2 is SQIVND in the germline V gene (reference sequence). CDR3 amino acids: CASSGGWSNQPQHF. In nucleotides, the CDR3 is TGTGCCAGCAGCGGGGGTTGGAGCAATCAGCCCCAGCATTTT.

Only a few counts were recorded for this clone. The same CDR3 also results from other DNA sequences found in this sample. The chain is built from TRBV27 and TRBJ1-2; 10 positions agree with TRBD1. There are 13 residues in the CDR3. Germline CDR1 reads MNHEY; CDR2 reads SMNVEV (reference sequence). Unmatched junction bases numbered 3, after V lost 3 bases and J lost 8 bases. The CDR3 DNA follows: TGTGCCAGCAGTTTGGGGACAGGGGTAGGCTACACCTTC. This gives the protein CASSLGTGVGYTF.

Written as DNA, the CDR3 is TGCAGCGTTGAAGGGGGTCTAGCGGAGTACAATGAGCAGTTCTTC. Its protein is CSVEGGLAEYNEQFF. This chain connects TRBV29-1 to TRBJ2-1, with 7 bases fitting TRBD2. V lost 1 base to trimming and J lost 4 bases; unmatched junction nucleotides: 7. CDR1 is SQVTM and CDR2 is ANQGSEA in the germline V gene. The CDR3 runs 15 residues.

With respect to this clone: This specimen includes other DNA sequences encoding the same CDR3. The chain employs TRBV5-1 and TRBJ2-7; 8 bases are shared with TRBD1. The CDR3 covers 13 residues. Germline CDR1 and CDR2: SGHRS and YFSETQ. The J segment lost 3 bases and the V segment lost 3 bases, leaving 2 bases of the junction unmatched. CDR3 region: CASSYGTGYEQYF. The CDR3 nucleotides read TGCGCCAGCAGCTACGGGACAGGCTACGAGCAGTACTTC. Full variable domain (outside the CDR3, taken from reference TRBV5-1 and TRBJ2-7): KAGVTQTPRYLIKTRGQQVTLSCSPISGHRSVSWYQQTPGQGLQFLFEYFSETQRNKGNFPGRFSGRQFSNSRSEMNVSTLELGDSALYLCASSYGTGYEQYFGPGTRLTVT.

Concerning this clone: Other DNA sequences in the same sample also yield this CDR3. V and J are TRBV27 and TRBJ2-1; D not resolved. V was trimmed by 4 bases and J by 6 bases, leaving 7 bases between them. The CDR3 has 12 residues. Germline CDR1 is MNHEY and CDR2 is SMNVEV (reference sequence). CDR3 DNA: TGTGCCAGCAGTTCCCGAGGCAATGAGCAGTTCTTC. Translation gives CASSSRGNEQFF.